This TCR beta chain was sequenced during a study of identical twins. General study results and limits: Out-of-frame TCR alpha sharing in monozygotic twins exceeded recombination model predictions.

Germline-derived CDR1 and CDR2 are SGHRS and YFSETQ. Trimming pared 0 bases from V and 0 bases from J, leaving 10 bases between. This CDR3 is built from 16 residues. This clonotype has more than one count but fewer than ten. As yet, its antigen is unknown. TCRdb processed the 5' RACE reads anew with MiXCR; each CDR3 protein has one entry. The sample consists of about 890,000 distinct CDR3 sequences, 10% to 15% of them appearing once. In addition, the sample was reused for a study of yellow fever vaccine responses in identical twins. That source notes: Twins' vaccine T cell responses reportedly seemed partly convergent and partly personalized.

The sequenced material came from PBMCs. The V and J genes are TRBV5-1 and TRBJ2-1; D is possibly TRBD2 (6 bases). The origin of this receptor is a woman aged 18 to 35 in good health. CDR3 DNA: TGCGCCAGCAGCTTGGTGGACGGGAGCTCCTACAATGAGCAGTTCTTC. As protein: CASSLVDGSSYNEQFF.